A single sample is the source of the 26 T cell receptor beta chains below, sequenced in a study of vaccination effects on CD4 cells after COVID-19. Viral peptide pools were used in the ViraFEST assay to expand antigen-specific CD4+ T cells, and sequencing came afterward. Following culture for about ten days, CD4+ T cells were isolated. The protocol was immunoSEQ multiplex PCR, while the TCRdb copy is restricted to in-frame clones and leaves out a portion. The sample consists of approximately 54,000 clones, roughly 76% of them appearing once. No antigen is known for these receptors. The starting material was CD4+ T cells from PBMCs cultured with HCoV-229E spike peptides, obtained before COVID-19 vaccination. The origin of the receptors is a human donor who received a COVID-19 vaccine.

The chain employs TRBV9 and TRBJ2-4; weak D call: TRBD1 (6 bases). The V end lost 0 bases, the J end lost 6 bases, and 13 bases lay between the germline ends. The germline gives CDR1 SGDLS, CDR2 YYNGEE. The CDR3 runs 15 residues. The CDR3 DNA sequence: TGTGCCAGCAGCGTAGCAGGGGTGATGGCAAACATTCAGTACTTC. The encoded protein is CASSVAGVMANIQYF.

This chain joins TRBV7-2 and TRBJ2-7; TRBD2 aligns across 7 bases. The germline V gene has CDR1 SGHTA and CDR2 FQGNSA. Germline trimming cut 2 bases from V and 9 bases from J; bases unmatched to any gene: 7. The CDR3 consists of 13 residues. The DNA of the CDR3 is TGTGCCAGCAGCTTACAGGCTAGCGGAACGCAGTACGTC. It codes for CASSLQASGTQYV.

V and J are TRBV7-3 and TRBJ2-3; weak D call: TRBD2 (5 bases). This CDR3 spans 15 amino acids. V was clipped by 5 bases and J by 0 bases, with 12 bases between them. The germline gives CDR1 SGHTA, CDR2 FQGTGA. The DNA for the CDR3 is TGTGCCAGCAGCCCAAGAGGACTTAGCACAGATACGCAGTATTTT. It yields the protein CASSPRGLSTDTQYF.

The rearrangement uses TRBV19 and TRBJ2-1; D is unclear. The CDR3 totals 14 residues. V was clipped by 11 bases and J by 1 base, with 15 bases between them. Germline V gene lookup returns CDR1 LNHDA and CDR2 SQIVND (reference sequence). The CDR3 nucleotides read TGTGCCGTGAGCCTATCCCATTCCTACAATGAGCAGTTCTTC. Translating gives CAVSLSHSYNEQFF.

The chain has TRBV18 and TRBJ1-3; a weak D match, TRBD1 (5 bases). The V end was cut by 3 bases, the J end by 0 bases, with 15 bases between. Per germline, CDR1 KGHSH and CDR2 LQKENI. There are 17 residues in the CDR3. CDR3 nucleotides: TGTGCCAGCTCACCCCTGGGCCGGGGCGGCTCTGGAAACACCATATATTTT. This codes for CASSPLGRGGSGNTIYF.

The rearrangement uses TRBV7-3 and TRBJ2-2, with D unresolved. Germline lookup yields CDR1 SGHTA and CDR2 FQGTGA. V lost 5 bases to trimming and J lost 5 bases, with 6 bases between them. The CDR3 totals 12 residues. The CDR3 sequence is CASSKSTGELFF. CDR3 nucleotide sequence: TGTGCCAGCAGCAAGAGTACCGGGGAGCTGTTTTTT.

This chain links TRBV6-5 with TRBJ2-7, with D possibly TRBD2 on 7 matching bases. The germline V gene encodes CDR1 MNHEY and CDR2 SVGAGI. The CDR3 has 14 amino acids. Trimming took 5 bases from V and 4 from J, leaving 15 bases between them. CDR3 loop: CASSRGGGWYEQYV. CDR3 nucleotides: TGTGCCAGCAGTCGAGGGGGGGGGTGGTACGAGCAGTACGTC.

This chain links TRBV11-2 with TRBJ2-5, with TRBD2 identical over 7 bases. With 8 bases clipped from V and 7 bases from J, the junction kept 7 bases outside the gene matches. This CDR3 region has 12 residues. Looked up from germline, CDR1 is SGHAT and CDR2 is FQNNGV. In DNA form, the CDR3 reads TGTGCCAGCGGGGGGGACCCCGGGACCCAGTACTTC. The encoded protein is CASGGDPGTQYF.

The chain combines TRBV5-8 with TRBJ2-3; TRBD1 is a possible D gene (5 bases). This CDR3 has 17 residues. The V end was cut by 0 bases, the J end by 1 base, with 15 bases between. CDR1 SGHTS and CDR2 YDEGEE come from the germline V gene. DNA of the CDR3: TGTGCCAGCAGCTTGGTCAGGGCCGGGCGCGGCACAGATACGCAGTATTTT. Amino acid sequence: CASSLVRAGRGTDTQYF.

The chain employs TRBV4-1 and TRBJ1-1; 7 bases are a match to TRBD1. The CDR3 has 15 amino acids. V lost 0 bases to trimming and J lost 6 bases; unmatched junction nucleotides: 7. The germline gives CDR1 MGHRA, CDR2 YSYEKL. The CDR3 DNA reads TGCGCCAGCAGCCAAGAAGGAACAGGGGAAGCTGAAGCTTTCTTT. It encodes CASSQEGTGEAEAFF.

V usage is TRBV29-1 and J usage is TRBJ1-1; D gene ambiguous. Germline CDR1 SQVTM, CDR2 ANQGSEA. V lost 5 bases and J lost 1, with 11 bases in between. CDR3 length equals 13 residues. This CDR3 is CSVREASNTEAFF. The CDR3 DNA is TGCAGCGTTCGTGAGGCATCGAACACTGAAGCTTTCTTT.

The rearrangement links TRBV19 to TRBJ1-5, with TRBD1 identical over 7 bases. Germline CDR1 is LNHDA and CDR2 is SQIVND (reference sequence). The CDR3 contains 18 residues. J gave up 0 bases and V 3 bases, and 11 bases lay outside the gene matches. Here the CDR3 reads CASSIGSRDRHSNQPQHF. CDR3 nucleotide sequence: TGTGCCAGTAGTATTGGTTCAAGGGACAGACATAGCAATCAGCCCCAGCATTTT.

CDR3 DNA sequence: TGCGCCAGCAGCTCCGGGACTAGCGGGGGGGGCACCGGGGAGCTGTTTTTT. It encodes CASSSGTSGGGTGELFF. The V call is TRBV5-1, the J call TRBJ2-2; 16 nucleotides match TRBD2. The germline V gene has CDR1 SGHRS and CDR2 YFSETQ. The CDR3 loop spans 17 amino acids. Trimming cost V 3 bases and J 4 bases; bases outside gene matches: 3.

As regards this clone: Its ends do not fully match the called genes, so a read error is possible. This sequence joins TRBV6-5 and TRBJ1-6; the match to TRBD1 covers 7 bases. CDR1 is MNHEY and CDR2 is SVGAGI in the germline V gene. The CDR3 is 13 amino acids. Written as DNA, the CDR3 is TGTGCCGGCAGGGGACAGAATAATTCACCCCTCCACTTT. Amino acids: CAGRGQNNSPLHF.

This clone was found once. The chain uses TRBV18 and TRBJ1-1, with no clear D. With 3 bases removed from V and 3 bases from J, the gap between germline ends came to 8 bases. Germline CDR1 reads KGHSH; CDR2 reads LQKENI. The CDR3 runs 13 residues. The CDR3 bases are TGTGCCAGCTCACCGTCACTATACACTGAAGCTTTCTTT. As protein: CASSPSLYTEAFF. The variable domain in full, with the rest retrieved from reference TRBV18 and TRBJ1-1, is NAGVMQNPRHLVRRRGQEARLRCSPMKGHSHVYWYRQLPEEGLKFMVYLQKENIIDESGMPKERFSAEFPKEGPSILRIQQVVRGDSAAYFCASSPSLYTEAFFGQGTRLTVV.

V gene TRBV29-1 combines with J gene TRBJ1-5; the D is unclear. V was shortened by 4 bases and J by 4 bases, with 11 bases between the two germline ends. The CDR3 is made up of 13 amino acids. CDR1 and CDR2 from the germline V gene are SQVTM and ANQGSEA. The CDR3 spells CSVAPDQNQPQHF. For the CDR3, the DNA is TGCAGCGTTGCGCCGGACCAAAATCAGCCCCAGCATTTT.

V usage is TRBV11-2 and J usage is TRBJ2-3; 12 bases align to TRBD2. The CDR3 is made up of 17 amino acids. CDR1 is SGHAT, CDR2 FQNNGV, per germline. With 3 bases clipped from V and 0 bases from J, the junction kept 4 bases outside the gene matches. The CDR3: CASSLGLAGRSTDTQYF. CDR3 bases: TGTGCCAGCAGCTTGGGACTAGCGGGCAGAAGCACAGATACGCAGTATTTT. The entire variable domain, with the rest obtained from reference TRBV11-2 and TRBJ2-3, is as follows: EAGVAQSPRYKIIEKRQSVAFWCNPISGHATLYWYQQILGQGPKLLIQFQNNGVVDDSQLPKDRFSAERLKGVDSTLKIQPAKLEDSAVYLCASSLGLAGRSTDTQYFGPGTRLTVL.

This chain joins TRBV4-1 and TRBJ1-5; 7 bases match TRBD1. Germline-derived CDR1 and CDR2 are MGHRA and YSYEKL. CDR3 size: 14 residues. Trimming took 0 bases from V and 6 from J; bases not matched to a gene: 2. This chain's CDR3 is CASSQDRGAQPQHF. In nucleotides, the CDR3 is TGCGCCAGCAGCCAAGACAGGGGGGCTCAGCCCCAGCATTTT.

V gene TRBV30 combines with J gene TRBJ1-6; D is unclear. Trimming removed 6 bases at V and 7 bases at J, with 13 bases between. The CDR3 runs 13 residues. Germline assignment: CDR1 GTSNPN and CDR2 SVGIG (reference sequence). As DNA, the CDR3 is TGTGCCTGTGCGCCGGTCATCAATTCACCCCTCCACTTT. Its protein product is CACAPVINSPLHF.

DNA for the CDR3: TGTGCCAGCAGCCCATACTCAGGGAATATTGGAAACACCATATATTTT. Its protein product is CASSPYSGNIGNTIYF. V usage is TRBV7-2 and J usage is TRBJ1-3; possible D gene TRBD1, 5 bases. Germline CDR1 and CDR2: SGHTA and FQGNSA. V gave up 5 bases and J gave up 3 bases, with 17 bases separating them. There are 16 residues in the CDR3.

The V gene is TRBV7-3, the J gene TRBJ2-2; perhaps TRBD2 as D (7 bases). The CDR3 loop spans 15 amino acids. The V and J ends lost 5 bases and 5 bases respectively, with 15 bases between them. Germline values: CDR1 SGHTA, CDR2 FQGTGA. The CDR3 nucleotides read TGTGCCAGCAGCCCTGGGGGGGCTGAAACCGGGGAGCTGTTTTTT. Its translation: CASSPGGAETGELFF. Using reference TRBV7-3 and TRBJ2-2 for the parts outside the CDR3, the full variable domain is GAGVSQTPSNKVTEKGKYVELRCDPISGHTALYWYRQSLGQGPEFLIYFQGTGAADDSGLPNDRFFAVRPEGSVSTLKIQRTERGDSAVYLCASSPGGAETGELFFGEGSRLTVL.

The chain couples TRBV5-8 to TRBJ2-1; D possibly corresponds to TRBD1 (6 bases). Germline CDR1 reads SGHTS; CDR2 reads YDEGEE. This CDR3 is built from 15 residues. The germline V and J ends were trimmed by 2 bases and 8 bases, with 17 bases remaining between them. In DNA form, the CDR3 reads TGTGCCAGCAGCTTATTCCAGGGGAAAGTCTATGAGCAGTTCTTC. Its translation: CASSLFQGKVYEQFF.

The chain joins TRBV7-2 to TRBJ2-7, with 8 bases matching TRBD1. V lost 1 base and J lost 0; bases outside the gene matches: 8. CDR1 and CDR2 from the germline V gene are SGHTA and FQGNSA. The CDR3 runs 17 residues. The CDR3 DNA sequence: TGTGCCAGCAGCTTAGAGGGGGGACAGGCGAGCTCCTACGAGCAGTACGTC. It translates to CASSLEGGQASSYEQYV.

The J gene is TRBJ1-5, the V gene TRBV2; D uncertain. CDR1 SNHLY and CDR2 FYNNEI come from the germline V gene. V gave up 6 bases and J gave up 0 bases, with 12 bases separating them. The CDR3 covers 15 residues. This CDR3 is CASRDDWYSNQPQHF. As DNA, the CDR3 is TGTGCCAGCAGGGACGACTGGTATAGCAATCAGCCCCAGCATTTT.

The chain couples TRBV9 to TRBJ2-3; the D call may be TRBD1 or TRBD2 (6 bases each). Germline CDR1 is SGDLS and CDR2 is YYNGEE. V shed 0 bases and J shed 4 bases, with 12 bases lying between them. CDR3 length: 15 amino acids. The CDR3 region has the DNA TGTGCCAGCAGCGTAGTTGGGGGGCGGGCAGATACGCAGTATTTT. Its protein is CASSVVGGRADTQYF.

This clone was observed a handful of times. In DNA, the CDR3 is TGCAGCGTTGAAGATTACCGGGATAGAGGCCGTGGCTACACCTTC. Protein: CSVEDYRDRGRGYTF. The rearrangement links TRBV29-1 to TRBJ1-2, with D uncertain. CDR1 and CDR2 (germline): SQVTM, ANQGSEA. The CDR3 extends over 15 amino acids. Trimming took 0 bases from V and 7 from J, leaving 18 bases between them.